A selection of T cell receptor beta chains follows, all from one sample in a study of cytomegalovirus exposure and HLA in healthy donors. The table came from immunoSEQ multiplex PCR; TCRdb's copy has only in-frame clones and leaves some out. The sample has about 170,000 clones, 65% to 85% seen once. Sequenced: PBMCs. The receptor set was obtained from a woman aged 18-30 years in good health and CMV-seronegative. The CDR3 runs from the conserved cysteine through the conserved F or W. A D gene is named only where the DNA matches it firmly. The listing skips clone size in some rows; elsewhere it reads once, few, many or a size class.

d_call j_call clone_size v_call cdr3_aa cdr3_nt
NA TRBJ1-1 NA TRBV30 CAWRKHSMSGNTEAFF TGTGCCTGGAGGAAACATTCGATGTCAGGGAACACTGAAGCTTTCTTT
TRBD1 TRBJ2-1 NA TRBV27 CASSLYGQGNNEQFF TGTGCCAGCAGTTTATATGGACAGGGCAACAATGAGCAGTTCTTC
NA TRBJ2-1 NA TRBV5-1 CASRAGGPAYNEQFF TGCGCCAGCAGGGCAGGGGGGCCGGCCTACAATGAGCAGTTCTTC
TRBD1 TRBJ2-5 NA TRBV13 CASRGQVGQETQYF TGTGCCAGCAGGGGACAGGTGGGCCAAGAGACCCAGTACTTC
NA TRBJ1-1 once TRBV5-4 CASSLSTLNTEAFF TGTGCCAGCAGCTTATCGACATTAAACACTGAAGCTTTCTTT
TRBD1 TRBJ2-7 NA TRBV28 CASSTRLMGTGVNEQYF TGTGCCAGCAGCACCCGCCTGATGGGGACAGGGGTAAACGAGCAGTACTTC
TRBD1 TRBJ1-5 NA TRBV6-6 CAHGKGADQPQHF TGTGCCCACGGGAAGGGGGCGGATCAGCCCCAGCATTTT
TRBD2 TRBJ2-1 NA TRBV27 CASSPSAGGVRDEQFF TGTGCCAGCAGTCCCTCAGCGGGAGGGGTACGGGATGAGCAGTTCTTC
TRBD1 TRBJ1-5 NA TRBV19 CASSPGQGYYSNQPQHF TGTGCCAGTTCGCCGGGACAGGGGTACTATAGCAATCAGCCCCAGCATTTT
TRBD1 TRBJ2-7 once TRBV4-2 CASSQGQGNYEQYF TGTGCCAGCAGCCAAGGACAGGGGAACTACGAGCAGTACTTC
NA TRBJ2-3 NA TRBV5-4 CASSLAGHCAQYF TGTGCCAGCAGCTTGGCCGGACATTGCGCGCAGTATTTT
TRBD2 TRBJ2-1 NA TRBV5-1 CASSPGLAGDNEQFF TGCGCCAGCAGCCCGGGACTAGCGGGAGACAATGAGCAGTTCTTC
NA TRBJ1-1 NA TRBV27 CASSGGRTRVTEAFF TGTGCCAGCAGTGGGGGGAGGACGCGGGTCACTGAAGCTTTCTTT
TRBD1 TRBJ1-5 NA TRBV28 CASSSRDRDNQPQHF TGTGCCAGCAGCTCAAGGGACAGGGACAATCAGCCCCAGCATTTT
NA TRBJ1-1 NA TRBV19 CASSIEGATGEAFF TGTGCCAGTAGTATAGAGGGGGCCACAGGGGAAGCTTTCTTT
NA TRBJ1-2 NA TRBV11-2 CASSLDVAYRDYGYTF TGTGCCAGCAGCTTAGATGTGGCCTATCGGGACTATGGCTACACCTTC
NA TRBJ2-5 NA TRBV15 CATSRDWVGPETQYF TGTGCCACCAGCAGAGATTGGGTGGGGCCAGAGACCCAGTACTTC
NA TRBJ2-7 NA TRBV6-5 CASSYRLSYEQYF TGTGCCAGCAGTTACAGACTTTCCTACGAGCAGTACTTC
NA TRBJ1-1 NA TRBV4-1 CASSQERGNGLNTEAFF TGCGCCAGCAGCCAAGAACGGGGTAATGGGTTGAACACTGAAGCTTTCTTT
NA TRBJ2-1 NA TRBV7-8 CASSITPGANNEQFF TGTGCCAGCAGCATAACGCCGGGAGCCAACAATGAGCAGTTCTTC
NA TRBJ2-5 NA TRBV30 CAWSRRNGETQYF TGTGCCTGGAGTAGGCGAAACGGGGAGACCCAGTACTTC
NA TRBJ2-7 NA TRBV4-3 CASSQDIQAPYEQYF TGCGCCAGCAGCCAAGATATACAGGCGCCCTACGAGCAGTACTTC
NA TRBJ1-1 NA TRBV5-4 CASSTSGRNTEAFF TGTGCCAGCAGCACCTCTGGGAGGAACACTGAAGCTTTCTTT
NA TRBJ2-5 NA TRBV2 CASMTRRGTQYF TGTGCCAGTATGACTAGGAGAGGGACCCAGTACTTC
NA TRBJ2-5 NA TRBV5-1 CASSFRQNQETQYF TGCGCCAGCAGCTTTCGACAGAACCAAGAGACCCAGTACTTC
TRBD2 TRBJ2-2 NA TRBV2 CASNRRERAGELFF TGTGCCAGCAATCGGCGGGAGAGGGCCGGGGAGCTGTTTTTT
NA TRBJ1-5 NA TRBV28 CASSTRTRDSNQPQHF TGTGCCAGCAGTACCCGGACACGAGATAGCAATCAGCCCCAGCATTTT
NA TRBJ2-3 NA TRBV2 CASSTRQHTDTQYF TGTGCCAGCTCCACCAGACAGCACACAGATACGCAGTATTTT